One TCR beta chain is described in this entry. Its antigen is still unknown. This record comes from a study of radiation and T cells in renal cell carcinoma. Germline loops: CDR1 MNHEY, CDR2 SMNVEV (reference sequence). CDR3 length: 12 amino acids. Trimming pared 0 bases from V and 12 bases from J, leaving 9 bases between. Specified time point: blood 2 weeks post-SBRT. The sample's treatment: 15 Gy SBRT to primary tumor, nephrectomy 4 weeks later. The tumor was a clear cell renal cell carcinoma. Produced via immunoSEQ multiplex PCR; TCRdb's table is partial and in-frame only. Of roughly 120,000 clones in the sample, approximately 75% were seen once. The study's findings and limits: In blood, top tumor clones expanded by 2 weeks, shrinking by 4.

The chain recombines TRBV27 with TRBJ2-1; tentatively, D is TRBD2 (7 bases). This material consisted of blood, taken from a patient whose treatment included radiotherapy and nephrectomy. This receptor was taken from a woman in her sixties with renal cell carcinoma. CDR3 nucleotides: TGTGCCAGCAGTTTATCAGGGGGGGGGCAGTTCTTC. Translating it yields CASSLSGGGQFF.